Detailed here is one T cell receptor (beta chain). The data derive from a study of blood T cell repertoires in COVID-19. About the research overall: From the United States, Italy and Spain came samples of acute and convalescent COVID-19. Sample material is recorded as cDNA or gDNA derived from T cells, B-cell-depleted T cells, or PBMCs.

Original processing methods: Amplifying reference gene primers gave estimates of nucleated cell counts. Repertoires were generated with immunoSEQ multiplex PCR, while TCRdb's copy carries only in-frame clones and drops some. V, J and clone size are taken as reported in that table, and D and trimming were inferred from the DNA itself. In the table there are under 100,000 clones, approximately 86% of which are singletons. The CDR3 contains 14 residues. Per germline, CDR1 DFQATT and CDR2 SNEGSKA (reference sequence). V was pared by 3 bases and J by 6 bases, with 5 bases of the junction left unmatched. This sequence joins TRBV20-1 and TRBJ2-7; 13 bases are a match to TRBD2. The sample was peripheral blood. This clonotype was obtained from a man aged 45 to 65 with acute or convalescent COVID-19. The CDR3 sequence: CSASTGTSGTEQYF. The CDR3 DNA sequence: TGCAGTGCTAGTACCGGGACTAGCGGGACCGAGCAGTACTTC.